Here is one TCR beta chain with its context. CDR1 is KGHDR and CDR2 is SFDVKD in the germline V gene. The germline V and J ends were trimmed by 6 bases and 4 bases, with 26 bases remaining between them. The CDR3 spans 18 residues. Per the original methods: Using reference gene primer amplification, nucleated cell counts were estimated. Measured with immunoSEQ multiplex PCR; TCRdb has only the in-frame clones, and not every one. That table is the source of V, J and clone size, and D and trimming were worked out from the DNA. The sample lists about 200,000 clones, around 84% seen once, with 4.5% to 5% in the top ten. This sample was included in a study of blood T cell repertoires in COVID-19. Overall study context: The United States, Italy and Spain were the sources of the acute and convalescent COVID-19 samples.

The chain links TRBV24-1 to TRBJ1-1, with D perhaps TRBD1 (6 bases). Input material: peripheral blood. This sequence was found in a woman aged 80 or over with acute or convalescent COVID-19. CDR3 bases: TGTGCCACCAGTCCAACCCCGGCGGGGGGCCTTCTGTTCACTGAAGCTTTCTTT. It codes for CATSPTPAGGLLFTEAFF.